What follows are 9 T cell receptor beta chains derived from one specimen sequenced in a study of T cell clonotyping in hematopoietic cell transplantation. Noted time point: recipient sample about 28 days before transplant, after cytoreduction. Method: immunoSEQ multiplex PCR; TCRdb's copy keeps in-frame clones and lacks some. The sample has more than 25,000 clones, 85% to 95% seen once; the top ten hold 2% to 2.5%. The specimen was peripheral blood mononuclear cells, collected before stem cell transplant. The receptor source for this set is a man aged 50 to 60 with acute myeloid leukemia. Some clones in this sample may be carry-over from other donors' samples.

The V call is TRBV19, the J call TRBJ2-7; maybe TRBD1 (7 bases). The CDR3 length is 14 residues. Germline V lookup: CDR1 LNHDA, CDR2 SQIVND (reference sequence). V lost 5 bases, J lost 0 bases, and 11 bases lay in between. The CDR3 DNA follows: TGTGCCAGTAGTCCGCGGGACAGCTCCTACGAGCAGTACTTC. This encodes CASSPRDSSYEQYF.

The chain uses TRBV29-1 and TRBJ1-1, with 8 nucleotides matching TRBD1. The CDR3 is made up of 12 amino acids. Looked up from germline, CDR1 is SQVTM and CDR2 is ANQGSEA. CDR3 DNA: TGCAGAGCTAACACAGGGGGCACTGAAGCTTTCTTT. This encodes CRANTGGTEAFF.

V is TRBV29-1 and J is TRBJ2-5; tentative D call: TRBD2 (6 bases). This CDR3 is 13 amino acids long. Deletions cut 4 bases from V and 5 bases from J, with 14 bases between. Germline-derived CDR1 and CDR2 are SQVTM and ANQGSEA. The CDR3 sequence: CSVGRDGGETQYF. The CDR3 DNA sequence: TGCAGCGTTGGCCGGGATGGGGGGGAGACCCAGTACTTC.

The gene calls are TRBV5-4 and TRBJ2-3; 8 bases fit TRBD2. J lost 4 bases, V lost 3 bases, and 13 bases had no gene match. The CDR3 has 17 residues. CDR1 is SGHNT, CDR2 YYREEE, per germline (reference sequence). The CDR3 sequence: CASSSAASGLGSDTQYF. CDR3 in DNA: TGTGCCAGCAGCTCTGCGGCTAGCGGGCTAGGGTCAGATACGCAGTATTTT.

The V gene is TRBV4-3, the J gene TRBJ1-3, with D possibly being TRBD1 (6 bases). CDR1 is LGHNA and CDR2 is YSLEER in the germline V gene. This CDR3 region has 16 residues. V dropped 3 bases and J dropped 5 bases, with 17 bases sitting between them. CDR3 DNA: TGCGCCAGCAGCCAGACGCACAGGGAAAGTAGAAACACCATATATTTT. The encoded protein is CASSQTHRESRNTIYF.

The chain combines TRBV9 with TRBJ2-1, with TRBD2 identical over 9 bases. Germline V gene sequence: CDR1 SGDLS, CDR2 YYNGEE. The CDR3 has 16 amino acids. Trimming cost V 0 bases and J 7 bases; bases outside gene matches: 8. The chain's CDR3 is CASSVAASGIRNEQFF. CDR3 bases: TGTGCCAGCAGCGTAGCTGCTAGCGGGATTAGGAATGAGCAGTTCTTC. The variable domain in full, with the rest retrieved from reference TRBV9 and TRBJ2-1, is DSGVTQTPKHLITATGQRVTLRCSPRSGDLSVYWYQQSLDQGLQFLIQYYNGEERAKGNILERFSAQQFPDLHSELNLSSLELGDSALYFCASSVAASGIRNEQFFGPGTRLTVL.

The chain uses TRBV6-5 and TRBJ1-1; tentatively, D is TRBD1 (6 bases). Looked up from germline, CDR1 is MNHEY and CDR2 is SVGAGI. The V end was cut by 5 bases, the J end by 2 bases, with 12 bases between. The length of the CDR3 is 14 residues. CDR3 loop: CASSRGGSNTEAFF. The CDR3 DNA reads TGTGCCAGCAGTAGGGGGGGCTCTAACACTGAAGCTTTCTTT.

V and J are TRBV5-1 and TRBJ1-2; D is undetermined. The length of the CDR3 is 15 residues. V lost 4 bases and J lost 4, with 17 bases in between. Germline V gene lookup returns CDR1 SGHRS and CDR2 YFSETQ. The DNA of the CDR3 is TGCGCCAGCAGCCCGGACGGCCAAGTGGGCTATGGCTACACCTTC. This codes for CASSPDGQVGYGYTF.

This chain connects TRBV29-1 to TRBJ2-1, with 12 bases identical to TRBD2. Germline CDR1 and CDR2: SQVTM and ANQGSEA. The CDR3 is made up of 13 amino acids. V shed 6 bases and J 7 bases; nucleotides not matched to a gene: 4. The CDR3 nucleotides are TGCAGCGTGCGACTAGCGGGAGCAAATGAGCAGTTCTTC. Translating it yields CSVRLAGANEQFF.